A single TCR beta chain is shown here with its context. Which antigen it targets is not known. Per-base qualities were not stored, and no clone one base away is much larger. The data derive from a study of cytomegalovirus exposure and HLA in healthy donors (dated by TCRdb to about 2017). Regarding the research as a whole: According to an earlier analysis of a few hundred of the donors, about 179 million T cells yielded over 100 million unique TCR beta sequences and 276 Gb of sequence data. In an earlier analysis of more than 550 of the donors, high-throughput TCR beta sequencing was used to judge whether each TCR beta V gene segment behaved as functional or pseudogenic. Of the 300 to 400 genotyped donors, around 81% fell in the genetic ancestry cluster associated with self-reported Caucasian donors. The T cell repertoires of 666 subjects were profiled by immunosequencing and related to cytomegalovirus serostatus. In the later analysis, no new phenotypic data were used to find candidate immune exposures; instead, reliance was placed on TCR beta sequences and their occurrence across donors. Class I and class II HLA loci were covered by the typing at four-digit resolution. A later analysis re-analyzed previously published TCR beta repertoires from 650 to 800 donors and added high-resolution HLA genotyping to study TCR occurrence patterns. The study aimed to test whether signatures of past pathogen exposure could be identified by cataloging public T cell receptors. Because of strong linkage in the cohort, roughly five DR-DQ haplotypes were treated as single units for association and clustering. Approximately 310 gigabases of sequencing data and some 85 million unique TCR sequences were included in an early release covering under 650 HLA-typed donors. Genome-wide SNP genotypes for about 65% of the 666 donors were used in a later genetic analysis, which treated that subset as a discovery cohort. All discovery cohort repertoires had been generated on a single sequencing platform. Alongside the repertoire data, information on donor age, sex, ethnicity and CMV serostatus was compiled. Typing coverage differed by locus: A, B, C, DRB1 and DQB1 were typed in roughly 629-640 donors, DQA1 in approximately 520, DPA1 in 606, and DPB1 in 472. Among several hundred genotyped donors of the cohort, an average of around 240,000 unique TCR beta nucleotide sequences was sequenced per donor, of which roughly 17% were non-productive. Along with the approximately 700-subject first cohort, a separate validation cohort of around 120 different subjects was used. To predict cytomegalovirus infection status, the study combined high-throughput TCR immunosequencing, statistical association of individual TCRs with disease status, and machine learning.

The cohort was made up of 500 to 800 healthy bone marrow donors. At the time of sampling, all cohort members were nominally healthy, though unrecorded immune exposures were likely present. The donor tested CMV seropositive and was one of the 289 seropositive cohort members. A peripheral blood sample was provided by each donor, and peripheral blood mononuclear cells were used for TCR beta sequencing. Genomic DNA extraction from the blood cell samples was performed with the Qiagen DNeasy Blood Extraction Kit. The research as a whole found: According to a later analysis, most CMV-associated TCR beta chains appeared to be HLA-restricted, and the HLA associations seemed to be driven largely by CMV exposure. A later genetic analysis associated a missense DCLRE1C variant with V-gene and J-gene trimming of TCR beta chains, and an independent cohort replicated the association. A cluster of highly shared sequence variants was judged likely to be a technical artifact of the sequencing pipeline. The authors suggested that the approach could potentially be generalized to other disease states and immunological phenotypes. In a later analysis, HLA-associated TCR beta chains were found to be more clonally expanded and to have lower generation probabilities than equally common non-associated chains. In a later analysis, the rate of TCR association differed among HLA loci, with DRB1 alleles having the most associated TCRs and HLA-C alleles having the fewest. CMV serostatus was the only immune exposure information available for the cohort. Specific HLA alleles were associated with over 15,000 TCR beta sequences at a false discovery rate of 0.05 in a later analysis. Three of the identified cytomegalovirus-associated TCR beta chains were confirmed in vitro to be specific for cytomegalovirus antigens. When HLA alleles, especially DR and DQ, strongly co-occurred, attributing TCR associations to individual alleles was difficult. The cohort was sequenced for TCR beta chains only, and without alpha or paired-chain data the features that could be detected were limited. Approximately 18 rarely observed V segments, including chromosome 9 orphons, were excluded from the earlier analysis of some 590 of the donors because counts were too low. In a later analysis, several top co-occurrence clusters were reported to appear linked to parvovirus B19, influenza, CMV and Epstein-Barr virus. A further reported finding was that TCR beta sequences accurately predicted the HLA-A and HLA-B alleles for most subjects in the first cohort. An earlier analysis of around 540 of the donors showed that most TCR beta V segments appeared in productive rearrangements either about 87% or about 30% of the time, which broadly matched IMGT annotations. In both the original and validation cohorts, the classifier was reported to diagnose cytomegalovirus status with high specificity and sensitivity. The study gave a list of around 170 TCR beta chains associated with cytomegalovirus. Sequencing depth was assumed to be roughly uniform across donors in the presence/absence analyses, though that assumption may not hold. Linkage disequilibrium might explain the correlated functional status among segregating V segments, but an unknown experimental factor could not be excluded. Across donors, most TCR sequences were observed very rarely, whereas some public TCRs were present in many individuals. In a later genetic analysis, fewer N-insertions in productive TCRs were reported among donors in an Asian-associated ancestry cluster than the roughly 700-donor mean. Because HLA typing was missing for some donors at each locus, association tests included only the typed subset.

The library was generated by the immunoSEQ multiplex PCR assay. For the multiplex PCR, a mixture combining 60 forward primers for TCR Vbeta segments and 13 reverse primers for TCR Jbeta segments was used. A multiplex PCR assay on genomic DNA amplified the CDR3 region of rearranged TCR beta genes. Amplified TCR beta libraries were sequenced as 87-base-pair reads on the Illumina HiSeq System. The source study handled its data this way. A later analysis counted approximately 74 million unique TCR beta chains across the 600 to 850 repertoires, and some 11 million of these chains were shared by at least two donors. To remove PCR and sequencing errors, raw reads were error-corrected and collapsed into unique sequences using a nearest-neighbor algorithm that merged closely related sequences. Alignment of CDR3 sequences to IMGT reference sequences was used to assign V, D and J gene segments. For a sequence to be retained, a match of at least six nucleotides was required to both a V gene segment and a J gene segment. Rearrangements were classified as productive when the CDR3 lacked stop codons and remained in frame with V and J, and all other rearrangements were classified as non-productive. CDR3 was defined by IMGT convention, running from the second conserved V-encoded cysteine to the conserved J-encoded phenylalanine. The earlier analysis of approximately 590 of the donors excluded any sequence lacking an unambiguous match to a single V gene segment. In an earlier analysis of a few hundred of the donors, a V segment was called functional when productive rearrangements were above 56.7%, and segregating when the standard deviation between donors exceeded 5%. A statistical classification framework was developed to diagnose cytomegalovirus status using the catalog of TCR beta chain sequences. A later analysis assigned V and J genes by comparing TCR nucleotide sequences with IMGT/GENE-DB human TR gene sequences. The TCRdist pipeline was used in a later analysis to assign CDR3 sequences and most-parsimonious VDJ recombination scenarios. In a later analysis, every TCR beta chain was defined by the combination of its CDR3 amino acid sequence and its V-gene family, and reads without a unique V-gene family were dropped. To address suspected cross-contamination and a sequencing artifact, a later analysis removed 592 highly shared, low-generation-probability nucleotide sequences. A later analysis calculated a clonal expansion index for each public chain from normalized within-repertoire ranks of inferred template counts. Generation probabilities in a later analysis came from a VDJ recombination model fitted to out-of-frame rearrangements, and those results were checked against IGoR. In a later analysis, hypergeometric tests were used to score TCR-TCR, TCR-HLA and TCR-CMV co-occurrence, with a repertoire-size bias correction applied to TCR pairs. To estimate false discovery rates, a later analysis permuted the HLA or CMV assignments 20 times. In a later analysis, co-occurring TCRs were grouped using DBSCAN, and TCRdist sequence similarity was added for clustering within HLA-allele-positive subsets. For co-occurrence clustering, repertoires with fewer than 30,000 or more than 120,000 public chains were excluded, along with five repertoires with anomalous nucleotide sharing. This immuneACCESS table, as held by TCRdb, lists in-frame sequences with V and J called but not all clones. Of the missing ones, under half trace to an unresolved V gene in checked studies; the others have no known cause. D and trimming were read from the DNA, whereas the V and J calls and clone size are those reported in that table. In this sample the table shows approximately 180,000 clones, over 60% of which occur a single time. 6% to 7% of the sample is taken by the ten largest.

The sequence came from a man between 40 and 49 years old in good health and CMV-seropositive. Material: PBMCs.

The bases read TGTGCCAGCACCCCTTTGCGGGGTGGGGATTCACCCCTCCACTTT. It specifies CASTPLRGGDSPLHF. The sequence links TRBV6-1 to TRBJ1-6; the D gene identity is not certain. The germline V gene yields MNHNS for CDR1 and SASEGT for CDR2. Including the terminal cysteine and phenylalanine, the CDR3 comprises 15 residues. Just the 45-base CDR3 DNA is kept, in frame starting at base 1. Between the V and J ends, shortened by 7 bases and 8 bases respectively, the junction contains 18 bases.